One and the same sample provided the 32 T cell receptor beta chains below, sequenced in a study of patients and donors after allogeneic stem cell transplantation. TCRdb re-derived calls from the RT-PCR reads in MiXCR, one entry per CDR3 protein. The sample shows approximately 57,000 distinct CDR3 sequences, 13% of them seen only once. Sample: blood, either unsorted or a sorted T cell fraction (not recorded which). The receptor set was obtained from a human donor who was either an allogeneic HSCT recipient or a stem cell or donor lymphocyte infusion donor (not recorded which). It is not recorded whose cells these are; they may come from a transplant donor.

The chain joins TRBV9 to TRBJ2-7, with D possibly TRBD2 on 6 matching bases. Germline CDR1 SGDLS, CDR2 YYNGEE. The CDR3 length is 16 residues. Deletions cut 0 bases from V and 3 bases from J, with 16 bases between. The CDR3 is CASSVAIREPDYEQYF. CDR3 DNA sequence: TGTGCCAGCAGCGTAGCTATACGGGAGCCCGACTACGAGCAGTACTTC.

This clonotype was detected ten times or more. The chain employs TRBV12-3 or TRBV12-4 and TRBJ1-5; D gene ambiguous. Trimming removed 1 base from V and 5 bases from J, with 3 bases in between. This CDR3 is 12 amino acids long. The CDR3 sequence: CASSLEDQPQHF. Here the CDR3 DNA reads TGTGCCAGCAGTTTAGAGGATCAGCCCCAGCATTTT.

This clonotype was detected only a few times. This chain uses TRBV6-5 with TRBJ1-2; D is possibly TRBD1 (6 bases). Per germline, CDR1 MNHEY and CDR2 SVGAGI. This CDR3 is 15 amino acids long. Deletions cut 2 bases from V and 6 bases from J, with 16 bases between. CDR3 in DNA: TGTGCCAGCAGTTACGCTCGCAGGGGCCTTAATGGCTACACCTTC. As protein: CASSYARRGLNGYTF.

The genes are TRBV18 and TRBJ1-5; 7 bases align to TRBD1. The CDR3 length is 14 residues. J lost 6 bases, V lost 4 bases, and 6 bases had no gene match. Germline CDR1 KGHSH, CDR2 LQKENI. The chain's CDR3 is CASSLTGDAQPQHF. The CDR3, as DNA: TGTGCCAGCTCACTTACAGGGGACGCTCAGCCCCAGCATTTT.

This clonotype was recorded at least ten times. The V and J genes are TRBV5-1 and TRBJ2-5, with 9 bases identical to TRBD2. V was pared by 3 bases and J by 5 bases, with 8 bases of the junction left unmatched. The germline V gene has CDR1 SGHRS and CDR2 YFSETQ. There are 15 residues in the CDR3. CDR3: CASSSVGAGGETQYF. The CDR3 nucleotides read TGCGCCAGCAGCTCCGTTGGGGCGGGAGGGGAGACCCAGTACTTC. Full variable domain (missing parts from reference TRBV5-1 and TRBJ2-5): KAGVTQTPRYLIKTRGQQVTLSCSPISGHRSVSWYQQTPGQGLQFLFEYFSETQRNKGNFPGRFSGRQFSNSRSEMNVSTLELGDSALYLCASSSVGAGGETQYFGPGTRLLVL.

The V call is TRBV2, the J call TRBJ2-2; the D is unclear. Trimming removed 3 bases at V and 3 bases at J, with 2 bases between. There are 12 residues in the CDR3. Germline V gene data show CDR1 as SNHLY and CDR2 as FYNNEI. The CDR3 spells CASSDYTGELFF. Written as DNA, the CDR3 is TGTGCCAGCAGTGACTACACCGGGGAGCTGTTTTTT.

V gene TRBV6-6 combines with J gene TRBJ2-7, with D maybe TRBD1 (6 bases). Looked up from germline, CDR1 is MNHNY and CDR2 is SVGAGI (reference sequence). The CDR3 runs 15 residues. V was shortened by 0 bases and J by 7 bases, with 16 bases between the two germline ends. CDR3 protein: CASSYSIPGVEEQYF. The CDR3 bases are TGTGCCAGCAGTTACTCGATACCAGGGGTGGAGGAGCAGTACTTC.

In its sample, this clonotype was seen many times. This chain connects TRBV29-1 to TRBJ2-3; 9 bases align to TRBD1. Germline V CDR1 and CDR2: SQVTM, ANQGSEA. This CDR3 is 14 amino acids long. The V and J ends lost 7 bases and 6 bases, in that order; junction bases with no gene match: 11. The CDR3, as DNA: TGCAGCGGCTCTCGGACAGGGGAGGGGGATACGCAGTATTTT. This codes for CSGSRTGEGDTQYF.

This clonotype was observed at least ten times. The gene calls are TRBV27 and TRBJ2-5; either TRBD1 or TRBD2 may supply D (5 bases each). The V gene lost 6 bases and the J gene lost 0 bases, with 14 bases spanning the gap. CDR1 is MNHEY, CDR2 SMNVEV, per germline (reference sequence). This CDR3 spans 15 amino acids. The CDR3 loop is CASRFTGRDQETQYF. The CDR3 nucleotides are TGTGCCAGCAGATTTACGGGGCGGGACCAAGAGACCCAGTACTTC.

This chain connects TRBV7-9 to TRBJ2-3; tentative D call: TRBD2 (5 bases). V lost 5 bases and J lost 3, with 27 bases in between. The CDR3 covers 19 residues. CDR1 is SEHNR and CDR2 is FQNEAQ in the germline V gene (reference sequence). The CDR3 coding sequence is TGTGCCAGCAGCCTAAGATTCAACCCGATGCTAGCTAAGACAGATACGCAGTATTTT. Its translation is CASSLRFNPMLAKTDTQYF. Complete variable domain (other parts from reference TRBV7-9 and TRBJ2-3): DTGVSQNPRHKITKRGQNVTFRCDPISEHNRLYWYRQTLGQGPEFLTYFQNEAQLEKSRLLSDRFSAERPKGSFSTLEIQRTEQGDSAMYLCASSLRFNPMLAKTDTQYFGPGTRLTVL.

This clonotype was recorded many times. This chain connects TRBV7-9 to TRBJ1-5; D might be TRBD1 (5 bases). CDR1 is SEHNR and CDR2 is FQNEAQ in the germline V gene (reference sequence). Trimming took off 1 base at V and 10 bases at J, with 11 bases between the two ends. This CDR3 contains 13 residues. CDR3 loop: CASSLEEGAPQHF. DNA of the CDR3: TGTGCCAGCAGCTTAGAAGAAGGGGCCCCCCAGCATTTT.

This clonotype was counted at least ten times. The chain uses TRBV6-5 and TRBJ2-1, with 8 bases aligning to TRBD1. The V segment lost 3 bases and the J segment 5 bases; nucleotides outside the gene matches: 6. Germline-derived CDR1 and CDR2 are MNHEY and SVGAGI. The CDR3 is 15 residues long. The DNA of the CDR3 is TGTGCCAGCAGTTATCTGGGACAGGAGAACAATGAGCAGTTCTTC. Its translation is CASSYLGQENNEQFF.

This clonotype was found a few times. The V gene is TRBV4-2, the J gene TRBJ2-1; the D is unclear. The CDR3 is made up of 17 amino acids. Germline V gene data show CDR1 as LGHNA and CDR2 as YNFKEQ. Trimming pared 0 bases from V and 4 bases from J, leaving 16 bases between. CDR3 protein: CASSQDFFQLTYNEQFF. The CDR3 region has the DNA TGTGCCAGCAGCCAAGATTTCTTCCAGCTTACATACAATGAGCAGTTCTTC.

The chain couples TRBV29-1 to TRBJ1-2; TRBD1 might be the D (5 bases). Trimming stripped 4 bases from V and 8 bases from J, with 11 bases between. The CDR3 loop spans 11 amino acids. Germline assignment: CDR1 SQVTM and CDR2 ANQGSEA. The CDR3 loop reads CSVGRVEGYTF. CDR3 nucleotide sequence: TGCAGCGTTGGCAGGGTGGAGGGCTACACCTTC.

The gene calls are TRBV10-3 and TRBJ2-1; D may be TRBD2 (6 bases). Trimming stripped 7 bases from V and 4 bases from J, with 14 bases between. This CDR3 is built from 14 residues. The germline V gene encodes CDR1 ENHRY and CDR2 SYGVKD. The DNA of the CDR3 is TGTGCCATCACCGAGCCGGGACTGTACAATGAGCAGTTCTTC. The encoded protein is CAITEPGLYNEQFF.

J is TRBJ2-7 and V is TRBV4-1; D is possibly TRBD1 (6 bases). Trimming left V 1 base short and J 2 bases short, with 18 bases between. Per germline, CDR1 MGHRA and CDR2 YSYEKL. The CDR3 loop spans 17 amino acids. This chain's CDR3 is CASSQADSSRKAYEQYF. Here the CDR3 DNA reads TGCGCCAGCAGCCAAGCGGACAGTTCAAGAAAAGCCTACGAGCAGTACTTC.

V usage is TRBV20-1 and J usage is TRBJ2-2, with D possibly being TRBD1 (5 bases). The CDR3 sequence is 14 residues long. CDR1 is DFQATT and CDR2 is SNEGSKA in the germline V gene (reference sequence). V lost 6 bases, J lost 0 bases, and 11 bases lay in between. The CDR3 is CSATQTANTGELFF. Written as DNA, the CDR3 is TGCAGTGCAACACAGACAGCGAACACCGGGGAGCTGTTTTTT.

This sequence joins TRBV12-3 or TRBV12-4 and TRBJ1-6; D might be TRBD1 (6 bases). V was clipped by 4 bases and J by 0 bases, with 16 bases between them. CDR3 length: 18 residues. CDR3 nucleotide sequence: TGTGCCAGCAGTTCCCCCGACGGGACACTCTCCTATAATTCACCCCTCCACTTT. The encoded protein is CASSSPDGTLSYNSPLHF.

The chain is built from TRBV7-9 and TRBJ1-2, with 9 bases fitting TRBD1. Losses at the gene ends were 6 bases for V and 6 bases for J; bases not matched to a gene: 11. The CDR3 has 15 residues. Looked up from germline, CDR1 is SEHNR and CDR2 is FQNEAQ (reference sequence). CDR3 in DNA: TGTGCCAGCAGTCCAACAGACAGGGGGGTCGATGGCTACACCTTC. Amino acid sequence: CASSPTDRGVDGYTF.

This clonotype came up a few times. J is TRBJ2-5 and V is TRBV10-3; no clear D. V lost 0 bases, J lost 5 bases, and 4 bases lay in between. The CDR3 length is 12 residues. Germline CDR1 is ENHRY and CDR2 is SYGVKD. In DNA form, the CDR3 reads TGTGCCATCAGTGAGTCTAGGGAGACCCAGTACTTC. Encoded protein: CAISESRETQYF.

This clonotype was recorded many times. J is TRBJ2-3 and V is TRBV20-1; D is undetermined. Trimming took off 1 base at V and 2 bases at J, with 13 bases between the two ends. The CDR3 sequence is 15 residues long. Germline CDR1 is DFQATT and CDR2 is SNEGSKA (reference sequence). The CDR3 DNA sequence: TGCAGTGCTAGAGGGGTAGGTCAGAACACAGATACGCAGTATTTT. Amino acids: CSARGVGQNTDTQYF.

This clonotype has at least ten counts. This chain joins TRBV28 and TRBJ1-2; no clear D. Germline V gives CDR1 MDHEN, CDR2 SYDVKM. Trimming removed 5 bases from V and 4 bases from J, with 17 bases in between. This CDR3 is built from 15 residues. This CDR3 is CASSNGDRKGYGYTF. CDR3 bases: TGTGCCAGCAGTAACGGAGACCGAAAGGGCTATGGCTACACCTTC.

This clonotype was seen at least ten times. The V call is TRBV11-3, the J call TRBJ1-2, with TRBD1 matching 11 bases. The CDR3 loop spans 17 amino acids. V lost 3 bases and J lost 7; bases outside the gene matches: 13. CDR1 is SGHNT, CDR2 YENEEA, per germline. The CDR3 bases are TGTGCCAGCAGCTTTGGGGCTGGACAGGGGGCGCGGGTTGGCTACACCTTC. Protein sequence: CASSFGAGQGARVGYTF.

This clonotype occurred many times. The chain combines TRBV27 with TRBJ1-6; 8 nucleotides match TRBD1. The V and J ends lost 6 bases and 10 bases, in that order; junction bases with no gene match: 11. CDR3 length equals 15 residues. Germline V CDR1 and CDR2: MNHEY, SMNVEV (reference sequence). The CDR3 loop is CASSKPGQGESPLHF. CDR3 sequence (DNA): TGTGCCAGCAGCAAGCCCGGACAGGGCGAATCACCCCTCCACTTT.

This clonotype was counted between two and nine times. The chain is built from TRBV28 and TRBJ2-7; perhaps TRBD1 as D (6 bases). Germline V gives CDR1 MDHEN, CDR2 SYDVKM. V was shortened by 1 base and J by 3 bases, with 13 bases between the two germline ends. CDR3 length: 15 residues. CDR3 sequence (DNA): TGTGCCAGCAGTTTATATCGGGACACCGTCTACGAGCAGTACTTC. This encodes CASSLYRDTVYEQYF.

The rearrangement uses TRBV10-1 and TRBJ2-1, with D possibly matching TRBD1 (6 bases). Germline CDR1 WNHNN, CDR2 SYGVQD (reference sequence). The CDR3 length is 13 residues. Trimming removed 2 bases from V and 7 bases from J, with 9 bases in between. The CDR3 protein is CASSETGMNEQFF. In DNA form, the CDR3 reads TGCGCCAGCAGTGAGACAGGGATGAATGAGCAGTTCTTC.

The chain recombines TRBV6-5 with TRBJ2-7, with 10 nucleotides matching TRBD2. This CDR3 has 20 residues. V lost 2 bases, J lost 4 bases, and 20 bases stayed unmatched. Germline assignment: CDR1 MNHEY and CDR2 SVGAGI. In DNA, the CDR3 is TGTGCCAGCAGTTACGTTGCCCCGGCTAGCGGGAGAACTGGATCGTACGAGCAGTACTTC. Residues: CASSYVAPASGRTGSYEQYF.

This clonotype was seen ten or more times. The CDR3 is CASSYRDRGDAEAFF. In DNA form, the CDR3 reads TGTGCCAGCAGTTACAGGGACAGGGGGGACGCTGAAGCTTTCTTT. The chain carries TRBV6-5 and TRBJ1-1; 11 positions match TRBD1. Germline-derived CDR1 and CDR2 are MNHEY and SVGAGI. CDR3 length equals 15 residues. Trimming removed 2 bases from V and 6 bases from J; junction bases left unmatched: 5.

V usage is TRBV28 and J usage is TRBJ2-7; weak D call: TRBD1 (6 bases). V lost 3 bases to trimming and J lost 5 bases, with 11 bases between them. The V gene's germline CDR1 is MDHEN and CDR2 SYDVKM. The CDR3 is 13 residues long. The CDR3, as DNA: TGTGCCAGCAGTTTTAACACAGGGAACGAGCAGTACTTC. The encoded protein is CASSFNTGNEQYF.

This clonotype appeared a single time. V and J are TRBV24-1 and TRBJ2-7; D is possibly TRBD2 (5 bases). Trimming pared 5 bases from V and 5 bases from J, leaving 15 bases between. The CDR3 extends over 14 amino acids. Germline CDR1 reads KGHDR; CDR2 reads SFDVKD. DNA for the CDR3: TGTGCCACCAGTGCGACGGGAATTAGCGACGAGCAGTACTTC. Translated, it gives CATSATGISDEQYF.

In this sample, this clonotype turned up a few times. The CDR3 is CASSLGLAGSYEQYF. Here the CDR3 DNA reads TGTGCCAGCAGCCTGGGACTAGCGGGTAGCTACGAGCAGTACTTC. This sequence joins TRBV5-4 and TRBJ2-7; 12 nucleotides agree with TRBD2. Germline V gene data show CDR1 as SGHNT and CDR2 as YYREEE (reference sequence). This CDR3 has 15 amino acids. Trimming removed 4 bases from V and 3 bases from J; junction bases left unmatched: 5.

This chain uses TRBV5-1 with TRBJ2-3; 8 bases align to TRBD1. The CDR3 length is 14 residues. Trimming at V came to 5 bases and at J to 0 bases, leaving 2 bases not matched to a gene. Germline-derived CDR1 and CDR2 are SGHRS and YFSETQ. The CDR3: CASRSGGSTDTQYF. The CDR3 DNA reads as TGCGCCAGCAGGTCAGGGGGCAGCACAGATACGCAGTATTTT.